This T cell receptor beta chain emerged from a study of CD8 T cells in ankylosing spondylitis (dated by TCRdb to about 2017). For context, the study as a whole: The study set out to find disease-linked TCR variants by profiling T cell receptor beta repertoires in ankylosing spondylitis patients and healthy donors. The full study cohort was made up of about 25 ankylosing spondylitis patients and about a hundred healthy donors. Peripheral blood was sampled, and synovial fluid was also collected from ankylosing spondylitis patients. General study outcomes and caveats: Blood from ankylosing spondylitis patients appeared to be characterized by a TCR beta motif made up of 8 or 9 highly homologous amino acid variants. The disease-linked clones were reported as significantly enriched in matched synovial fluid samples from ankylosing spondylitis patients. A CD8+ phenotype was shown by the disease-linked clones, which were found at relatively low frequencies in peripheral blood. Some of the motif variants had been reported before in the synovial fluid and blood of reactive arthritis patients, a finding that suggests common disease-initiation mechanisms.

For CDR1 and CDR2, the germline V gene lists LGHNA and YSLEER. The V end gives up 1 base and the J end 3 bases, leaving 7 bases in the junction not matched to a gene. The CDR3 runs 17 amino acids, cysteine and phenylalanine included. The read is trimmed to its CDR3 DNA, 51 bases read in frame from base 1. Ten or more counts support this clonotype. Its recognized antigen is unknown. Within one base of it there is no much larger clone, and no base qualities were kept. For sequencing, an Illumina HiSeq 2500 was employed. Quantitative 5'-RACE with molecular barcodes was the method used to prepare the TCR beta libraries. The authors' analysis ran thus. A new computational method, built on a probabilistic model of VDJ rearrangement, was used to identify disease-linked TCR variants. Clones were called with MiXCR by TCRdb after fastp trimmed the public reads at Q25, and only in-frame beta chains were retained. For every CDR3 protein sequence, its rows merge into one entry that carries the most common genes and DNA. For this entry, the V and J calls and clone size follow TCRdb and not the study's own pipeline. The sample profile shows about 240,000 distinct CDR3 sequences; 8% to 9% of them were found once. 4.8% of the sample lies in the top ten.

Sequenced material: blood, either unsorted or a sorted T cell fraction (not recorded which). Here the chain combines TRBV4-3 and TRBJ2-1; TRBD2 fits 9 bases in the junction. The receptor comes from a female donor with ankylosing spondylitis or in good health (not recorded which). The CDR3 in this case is CASSQAGTSLDYNEQFF. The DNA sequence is TGCGCCAGCAGCCAAGCGGGGACTAGCTTGGACTACAATGAGCAGTTCTTC.